This T cell receptor (beta chain) was observed in a study of long-term antiretroviral therapy in people with HIV. The CDR3 extends over 13 amino acids. V was trimmed by 2 bases and J by 0 bases, leaving 4 bases between them. Germline V gene lookup returns CDR1 SGHDN and CDR2 FVKESK. The authors ran the immunoSEQ assay, v3.0, at survey level. Some clones are missing from TCRdb's copy, which holds only in-frame ones; the method was immunoSEQ multiplex PCR. The top ten hold roughly 7.1% of the sample, which has about 33,000 clones, about 80% seen once. The TCR comes from a woman between 50 and 59 years old with HIV. The V call is TRBV14, the J call TRBJ2-5; D gene uncertain. The source was unsorted PBMCs, collected 2 years after starting antiretroviral therapy. CDR3 amino acids: CASSQMYQETQYF. CDR3 in DNA: TGTGCCAGCAGCCAAATGTACCAAGAGACCCAGTACTTC.